This record covers a single T cell receptor (beta chain). Its antigen is not known. TCRdb's table, derived via immunoSEQ multiplex PCR, lists solely in-frame clones and lacks some. The sample comprises 70,000 to 85,000 clones, less than 90% of which are singletons, and more than 2% rests with the top ten. This sample was taken from a study of OX40 agonist ivuxolimab in advanced cancers. Whole-study findings and limits: Relative to CD4+, CD8+ T cells held more expanded clones on average.

The sample in question was CD4+ or CD8+ T cells sorted from blood, obtained in a trial of the OX40 agonist ivuxolimab. This clonotype originated in an adult with an advanced solid tumor such as melanoma, head and neck, liver or kidney cancer.

CDR3: CASSMTSGEIDTQYF. CDR3 nucleotide sequence: TGTGCCAGCAGCATGACTAGCGGGGAGATAGATACGCAGTATTTT. The genes are TRBV25-1 and TRBJ2-3; TRBD2 aligns across 11 bases. Trimming took 6 bases from V and 5 from J; bases not matched to a gene: 7. Germline CDR1 reads MGHDK; CDR2 reads SYGVNS. The CDR3 is 15 residues long.